These T cell receptor beta chains were read from a single sample in a study of T cell changes during pregnancy in multiple sclerosis. The method was immunoSEQ multiplex PCR; TCRdb's version includes in-frame clones alone and lacks a portion of them. The profile covers around 13,000 clones, with 70% to 90% appearing a single time and about 8% taken by the ten largest. Sequenced here: CD8+ T cells from peripheral blood mononuclear cells, sampled in the second trimester of pregnancy. The source is a female donor in good health, enrolled as a control in a pregnancy study. The conserved cysteine and the conserved F or W are not part of the CDR3 here.

TRBV27,ASSLGQGAHEQY
TRBV6-5,ASSYTGGGRNEQF
TRBV4-3,ASSQGPRGAYEQY
TRBV28,ASSRPGTRYTQY
TRBV5-1,ASSFTSGIYEQY
TRBV9,ASSARLVSTETQY
TRBV4-3,ASSSRLAIGNNEQF
TRBV5-4,ASSLSSGTSYEQY
TRBV10-3,AISGRKRGGYAEQY
TRBV5-1,ASSLAGGGAGKNIQY
TRBV4-2,ASSQDRLAGGLSERF
TRBV4-3,ASSQEFGSGAGTQY